A selection of T cell receptor beta chains follows, all from one sample in a study of T-cell reconstitution after alpha-beta-depleted transplantation in children. TCRdb passed the PCR reads through MiXCR, listing each CDR3 protein once. This sample has a few hundred thousand distinct CDR3 sequences; roughly 44% occur once, and the top ten carry approximately 25%. The source was PBMCs, collected before TCRalphabeta/CD19-depleted stem cell transplant. The receptors were gathered from a girl under 10 years old with aplastic anemia, due to receive a stem cell transplant. Each CDR3 is given with its conserved first and last residue. A D gene is named only where the DNA matches it firmly. For some rows the clone size is stated as once, few or many, or as a class when expanded; others skip it.

clone_size j_call v_call d_call cdr3_nt cdr3_aa
many TRBJ1-1 TRBV5-1 TRBD1 TGCGCCAGCAGCGGGACAGGGTCGGGCACTGAAGCTTTCTTT CASSGTGSGTEAFF
few TRBJ2-2 TRBV9 . TGTGCCAGCAGCGTAGGAGAAGGGTGGGAGAACACCGGGGAGCTGTTTTTT CASSVGEGWENTGELFF
many TRBJ2-2 TRBV20-1 . TGCAGTGCTAGGCGGGGCACTTCGAACACCGGGGAGCTGTTTTTT CSARRGTSNTGELFF
. TRBJ1-5 TRBV28 . TGTGCCAGCTGTTCCACAGCCCGCCTTAGCAATCAGCCCCAGCATTTT CASCSTARLSNQPQHF
. TRBJ2-7 TRBV20-1 TRBD2 TGCAGTGCTAGTAGGTCTAGCGGGGAGGGGGAGCAGTACTTC CSASRSSGEGEQYF
. TRBJ1-1 TRBV7-8 TRBD1 TGTGCCAGCAGCTTAGTCCTCGGGACAGCGGTGGTAGCTTTCTTT CASSLVLGTAVVAFF
few TRBJ2-1 TRBV15 TRBD2 TGTGCCACCAGCAGAGATAGAGCGGGAGGAAGGTCCAATGAGCAGTTCTTC CATSRDRAGGRSNEQFF
once TRBJ2-7 TRBV11-2 . TGTGCCAGCAGCTCAGAGGGCGGATCCTCCTACGAGCAGTACTTC CASSSEGGSSYEQYF
few TRBJ2-5 TRBV6-5 . TGTGCCATCAGTTACTCGGGGGCCCTCCAAGAGACCCAGTACTTC CAISYSGALQETQYF
. TRBJ2-3 TRBV4-1 TRBD2 TGCGCCAGCAGCCTAGGGGGTAGCGGGGCCCTCAGCACAGATACGCAGTATTTT CASSLGGSGALSTDTQYF
. TRBJ2-3 TRBV7-3 TRBD2 TGTGCCAGCAGCTTACCCGTGGCTAGCGGGGGGGCATGGACAGATACGCAGTATTTT CASSLPVASGGAWTDTQYF
many TRBJ2-3 TRBV4-3 TRBD2 TGCGCCAGCAGCCTTACTTGGACTAGCGGGAGCAAGACAGATACGCAGTATTTT CASSLTWTSGSKTDTQYF
many TRBJ2-7 TRBV29-1 . TGCAGCGTAGGTCCCGGGACCGCGGTCGAGCAGTACTTC CSVGPGTAVEQYF
many TRBJ2-1 TRBV7-2 TRBD2 TGTGCCAGCAGCTTATCCGCCGGGAGGGGGGACAATGAGCAGTTCTTC CASSLSAGRGDNEQFF
many TRBJ2-7 TRBV5-1 . TGCGCCAGCAGCTTGGCAGGGTCTAGCGAGCAGTACTTC CASSLAGSSEQYF
once TRBJ2-2 TRBV30 . TGTGCCTGGAGTGTACCGGGGGAGCTGTTTTTT CAWSVPGELFF
few TRBJ1-4 TRBV12-3/TRBV12-4 TRBD1 TGTGCCAGCACCAAGACAGGGGGCGGTGAAAAACTGTTTTTT CASTKTGGGEKLFF
. TRBJ1-4 TRBV5-1 TRBD1 TGCGCCAGCAGCCCGAATACAGGGGCCGAAAAACTGTTTTTT CASSPNTGAEKLFF
many TRBJ1-5 TRBV6-1 . TGTGCCAGCAGTGAAGCGGGAGCAAATCAGCCCCAGCATTTT CASSEAGANQPQHF
. TRBJ2-7 TRBV20-1 . TGCAGTGCTAGCGGACGACAGTGGCACGAGCAGTACTTC CSASGRQWHEQYF
. TRBJ2-7 TRBV9 . TGTGCCAGCAGCGTAGGTACTACAGGTGTAGAGCAGTACTTC CASSVGTTGVEQYF
. TRBJ2-3 TRBV28 TRBD2 TGTGCCAGCAGTCCGACCCTAGCGGGCACTAGCACAGATACGCAGTATTTT CASSPTLAGTSTDTQYF
many TRBJ2-7 TRBV28 . TGTGCCAGCAGACCGGACTCAACCTACGAGCAGTACTTC CASRPDSTYEQYF
. TRBJ2-4 TRBV7-9 . TGTGCCAGCAGCTTAGCGGCTACCAAGGGGAACATTCAGTACTTC CASSLAATKGNIQYF
. TRBJ1-2 TRBV12-3/TRBV12-4 TRBD1 TGTGCCAGCAGTTTAACTAAGATCAGGGGGCGCCATGGCTACACCTTC CASSLTKIRGRHGYTF
. TRBJ2-1 TRBV10-2 TRBD1 TGCGCCAGCAGTCTTTTCCGGACAGGGCCCAATGAGCAGTTCTTC CASSLFRTGPNEQFF
many TRBJ1-4 TRBV28 TRBD1 TGTGCCAGCAGACGTCTGGACAGGGCGGATGAAAAACTGTTTTTT CASRRLDRADEKLFF
few TRBJ2-1 TRBV20-1 . TGCAGTGTTCCGGAGACCTACAATGAGCAGTTCTTC CSVPETYNEQFF
many TRBJ1-5 TRBV5-6 . TGTGCCAGCAGCCGACGGGAGGCAAGCAATCAGCCCCAGCATTTT CASSRREASNQPQHF
few TRBJ1-1 TRBV20-1 . TGCAGTGCCCTTCAAAGAGGGGCGTTGACTGAAGCTTTCTTT CSALQRGALTEAFF
few TRBJ2-2 TRBV6-5 TRBD2 TGTGCCAGCAGTTACCTTAAGGCGGGGGGCATCGGGGAGCTGTTTTTT CASSYLKAGGIGELFF
many TRBJ2-5 TRBV20-1 . TGCAGTGCTGACTCGGGGGAGGCCCCAGAGACCCAGTACTTC CSADSGEAPETQYF
. TRBJ2-5 TRBV29-1 . TGCAGCGTTGCCGGTGACAGGTATGACCAAGAGACCCAGTACTTC CSVAGDRYDQETQYF
few TRBJ2-7 TRBV27 TRBD1 TGTGCCAGCGGGGGGAGCAGGGGGCAGTCCTACGAGCAGTACTTC CASGGSRGQSYEQYF
many TRBJ2-1 TRBV29-1 TRBD2 TGCAGCGTTGATAGTAGCGGGACCTATGAGCAGTTCTTC CSVDSSGTYEQFF
many TRBJ2-1 TRBV18 . TGTGCCAGCTCATTTTTTTTCAAGGAAAACAATGAGCAGTTCTTC CASSFFFKENNEQFF
many TRBJ2-1 TRBV27 TRBD2 TGTGCCAGCAGTCCCTTGGGACTATCGAACAATGAGCAGTTCTTC CASSPLGLSNNEQFF
. TRBJ1-5 TRBV14 . TGTGCCAGCAGCCAATCTCAGGGTCAGCCCCAGCATTTT CASSQSQGQPQHF
. TRBJ2-4 TRBV24-1 . TGTGCCACCAGTGATTACGGGGACATTCAGTACTTC CATSDYGDIQYF
. TRBJ1-1 TRBV4-2 TRBD1 TGTGCCAGCAGCGGGGAGCCACAGGGGTACGCTTTCTTT CASSGEPQGYAFF
few TRBJ2-7 TRBV11-2 . TGTGCCAGCAGCTTACAGACAGGCCACTACGAGCAGTACTTC CASSLQTGHYEQYF
. TRBJ2-1 TRBV20-1 TRBD1 TGCAGTGCTATTGATTCTCGACGGGACAGCTACAATGAGCAGTTCTTC CSAIDSRRDSYNEQFF
. TRBJ1-1 TRBV6-5 . TGTGCCAGCAGTTACTCGGACAGAGGGACTGAAGCTTTCTTT CASSYSDRGTEAFF
many TRBJ2-2 TRBV7-2 TRBD2 TGTGCCAGCAGCCGCTCTAGCGGGAGGGCCCCCGGGGAGCTGTTTTTT CASSRSSGRAPGELFF
many TRBJ2-7 TRBV5-1 . TGCGCCAGCAGCCCGGGGGACAGTTACTCCTACGAGCAGTACTTC CASSPGDSYSYEQYF
few TRBJ1-1 TRBV5-6 . TGTGCCAGCAGCTTGTGGTACCTAGGGACTGAAGCTTTCTTT CASSLWYLGTEAFF
. TRBJ2-6 TRBV9 . TGTGCCAGCAGCCCGCTACGGGGGCCTGGGGCCAACGTCCTGACTTTC CASSPLRGPGANVLTF
. TRBJ1-5 TRBV5-1 . TGCGCCAGCCGTCTCGGGGGACACAGCAATCAGCCCCAGCATTTT CASRLGGHSNQPQHF
few TRBJ2-3 TRBV10-3 . TGTGCCATCAGTGAGACCGGGGACTCGACAGATACGCAGTATTTT CAISETGDSTDTQYF
many TRBJ2-2 TRBV12-3/TRBV12-4 TRBD2 TGTGCCAGCAGTGGGACTAGCGGGAGGACCGGGGAGCTGTTTTTT CASSGTSGRTGELFF
. TRBJ2-1 TRBV27 . TGTGCCAGCAGTTTAGGCCCGGGAATCTTCAATGAGCAGTTCTTC CASSLGPGIFNEQFF
few TRBJ1-2 TRBV20-1 . TGCAGTGCTAGAGACTTCCAATTTACCGCCGGGACGGGGGGGCACTATGGCTACACCTTC CSARDFQFTAGTGGHYGYTF